This T cell receptor beta chain came from a study of spatial heterogeneity in lung cancer. Whole-study findings and limits: Tumor TCRs that were ubiquitous and expanded showed up in blood more at resection than follow-up.

CDR3 length: 14 residues. CDR1 SGHDT and CDR2 YYEEEE come from the germline V gene. The V segment lost 1 base and the J segment 5 bases; nucleotides outside the gene matches: 5. TCRdb re-derived calls from the 5' RACE reads in MiXCR, one entry per CDR3 protein. Seen here are 50,000 to 75,000 distinct CDR3 sequences, approximately 6.3% observed once, and the top ten hold 14% to 15%. The time point denotes: sample taken at primary tumor resection. Whole RNA from tumor, nontumor lung or frozen PBMC was sequenced unsorted. Many counts were recorded for this clonotype. Its antigen remains unknown. The sequencing here drew on PBMCs, taken at surgery. The chain has TRBV5-6 and TRBJ1-1; TRBD1 aligns across 7 bases. The receptor was derived from a female donor with early-stage non-small cell lung cancer. CDR3 amino acids: CASSLPQGGTEAFF. The CDR3 nucleotides read TGTGCCAGCAGCTTGCCCCAGGGGGGGACTGAAGCTTTCTTT. The whole variable domain, remainder taken from reference TRBV5-6 and TRBJ1-1, is DAGVTQSPTHLIKTRGQQVTLRCSPKSGHDTVSWYQQALGQGPQFIFQYYEEEERQRGNFPDRFSGHQFPNYSSELNVNALLLGDSALYLCASSLPQGGTEAFFGQGTRLTVV.